A selection of T cell receptor beta chains follows, all from one sample in a study of blood T cell repertoires in COVID-19. Libraries were prepared by immunoSEQ multiplex PCR; TCRdb keeps only in-frame clonotypes and omits some of them. The sample lists some 140,000 clones; approximately 86% were seen once. Sample: peripheral blood. These receptors were obtained from a man in his sixties with COVID-19, enrolled during active disease. Both conserved end residues are part of each CDR3. The order of the fields is CDR3 length, D gene, V gene, J gene, clone size, CDR3 DNA, CDR3 protein. A D gene is named only where the DNA matches it firmly. Clone sizes are given selectively: once, few, many, or a class where the clone is expanded.

14	TRBD2	TRBV9	TRBJ2-2	-	TGTGCCAGCACGACGGGGGGAAATACCGGGGAGCTGTTTTTT	CASTTGGNTGELFF
18	TRBD2	TRBV24-1	TRBJ2-5	-	TGTGCCACCAGTGATTTGGGCCTAGCGGGGGTAAGCGGTGAGACCCAGTACTTC	CATSDLGLAGVSGETQYF
19	TRBD2	TRBV6-2/TRBV6-3	TRBJ2-2	-	TGTGCCAGCAGTTACTCCCTAGCGGGAGGGCCTTGGGACACCGGGGAGCTGTTTTTT	CASSYSLAGGPWDTGELFF
13	-	TRBV7-8	TRBJ1-2	-	TGTGCCAGCAGCCCAGAAACTAACTATGGCTACACCTTC	CASSPETNYGYTF
16	TRBD1	TRBV5-1	TRBJ1-2	-	TGCGCCAACAGAAGTACAGGGGGCCCTACATCTTCTGGCTACACCTTC	CANRSTGGPTSSGYTF
15	TRBD1	TRBV5-1	TRBJ1-1	few	TGCGCCAGCAGCGTACAGGGGGCGCGGGACACTGAAGCTTTCTTT	CASSVQGARDTEAFF
18	TRBD2	TRBV2	TRBJ2-5	-	TGTGCCAGCAGTACCGGGACTAGCGGGGGGGAGTACCAAGAGACCCAGTACTTC	CASSTGTSGGEYQETQYF
14	-	TRBV15	TRBJ1-1	-	TGTGCCACCAGCGGCGGACAGAGGAACACTGAAGCTTTCTTT	CATSGGQRNTEAFF
15	TRBD1	TRBV27	TRBJ1-2	-	TGTGCCAGCAGTCTCACTCCGGACAGGGATTATGGCTACACCTTC	CASSLTPDRDYGYTF
15	TRBD1	TRBV9	TRBJ2-1	-	TGTGCCAGCAGCGCCCCAGGGGGCGCTTACAATGAGCAGTTCTTC	CASSAPGGAYNEQFF
17	TRBD2	TRBV7-8	TRBJ2-1	few	TGTGCCAGCAGCCCTCAAGGCGGGGGGGCCTCTCGAAATGAGCAGTTCTTC	CASSPQGGGASRNEQFF
13	-	TRBV28	TRBJ2-3	-	TGTGCCAGCAGTTTATGGCCTCAGAATACGCAGTATTTT	CASSLWPQNTQYF
14	TRBD1	TRBV27	TRBJ1-2	-	TGTGCCAGCAGTCTCGGGACAGGGCTTTATGGCTACACCTTC	CASSLGTGLYGYTF
14	-	TRBV28	TRBJ1-2	-	TGTGCCAGCAGATCGGACAGCGAAACCTATGGCTACACCTTC	CASRSDSETYGYTF
15	-	TRBV19	TRBJ1-3	-	TGTGCCAGTAGCCCTATAGACAACTCTGGAAACACCATATATTTT	CASSPIDNSGNTIYF
16	TRBD2	TRBV3-1/TRBV3-2	TRBJ2-7	-	TGTGCCAGCAGCCAAGATCTAGCGGGGGGCTCCTACGAGCAGTACTTC	CASSQDLAGGSYEQYF
13	-	TRBV30	TRBJ1-1	-	TGTGCCTGGAGTGACTATAGATGGACTGAAGCTTTCTTT	CAWSDYRWTEAFF
16	TRBD2	TRBV9	TRBJ2-5	-	TGTGCCAGCAGCGTAGCTTCAGCGGGGTCTTCTGAAACCCAGTACTTC	CASSVASAGSSETQYF
16	-	TRBV18	TRBJ1-1	-	TGTGCCAGCTCACCACCCGGGACTGTTCTGAACACTGAAGCTTTCTTT	CASSPPGTVLNTEAFF
14	TRBD1	TRBV30	TRBJ1-2	-	TGTGCCTGGATCCGGGGACAGGGGGCAAATGGCTACACCTTC	CAWIRGQGANGYTF
24	TRBD2	TRBV24-1	TRBJ2-5	-	TGTGCCACCAGTGATACCCCCCTTAAGGGGCCTCGATGGACTAGCGGGGGGCCCCGTGAGACCCAGTACTTC	CATSDTPLKGPRWTSGGPRETQYF
16	-	TRBV7-9	TRBJ2-1	-	TGTGCCAGCAGCTTAGGATTAGGGGGTCCTTACAATGAGCAGTTCTTC	CASSLGLGGPYNEQFF
15	-	TRBV5-1	TRBJ2-5	-	TGCGCCAGCAGCTTTCGGGGTCCGTACCAAGAGACCCAGTACTTC	CASSFRGPYQETQYF
13	-	TRBV5-1	TRBJ2-2	-	TGCGCCAGCAGCGACGCGACAACCGGGGAGCTGTTTTTT	CASSDATTGELFF
14	-	TRBV5-5	TRBJ1-1	-	TGTGCCAGCAGCTTGGGTGGGGGCTACACTGAAGCTTTCTTT	CASSLGGGYTEAFF
19	-	TRBV5-1	TRBJ2-6	-	TGCGCCAGCAGCTTGTCTGCCGGTTGGGGAGGCTCTGGGGCCAACGTCCTGACTTTC	CASSLSAGWGGSGANVLTF
12	TRBD1	TRBV6-5	TRBJ1-6	once	TGTGCCACCGGGACAGTTAATTCACCCCTCCACTTT	CATGTVNSPLHF
15	TRBD1	TRBV30	TRBJ1-2	few	TGTGCCGGCCACAGGGGGCTTTTTTCAGACTATGGCTACACCTTC	CAGHRGLFSDYGYTF
17	TRBD1	TRBV2	TRBJ1-5	-	TGTGCCAGCAGTGGGGACAGGGGACGAGGGGGCAATCAGCCCCAGCATTTT	CASSGDRGRGGNQPQHF
14	-	TRBV5-8	TRBJ1-6	-	TGTGCCAGCAGCTTCGACAGTTCCAATTCACCCCTCCACTTT	CASSFDSSNSPLHF
15	TRBD1	TRBV14	TRBJ2-7	-	TGTGCCAGCAGCCAAGCGTGGACAGGGGGCTACGAGCAGTACTTC	CASSQAWTGGYEQYF
14	-	TRBV5-6	TRBJ1-1	-	TGTGCCAGCAGGGCGTGGGGCCCTAACACTGAAGCTTTCTTT	CASRAWGPNTEAFF
18	-	TRBV5-4	TRBJ2-6	-	TGTGCCAGCAGCTTGGGGGCGGGGTTGGGCTCTGGGGCCAACGTCCTGACTTTC	CASSLGAGLGSGANVLTF
14	TRBD1	TRBV11-2	TRBJ2-7	few	TGTGCCAGCAGGCCTACAGGGGTGAACTACGAGCAGTACTTC	CASRPTGVNYEQYF
15	TRBD1	TRBV4-1	TRBJ2-7	-	TGCGCCAGCAGCCAAGTATCGGGACAGAGCTACGAGCAGTACTTC	CASSQVSGQSYEQYF
12	TRBD1	TRBV25-1	TRBJ2-2	-	TGTGCCAGCAGTGAAGCTGGACAGGGGCTGTTTTTT	CASSEAGQGLFF
13	-	TRBV6-6	TRBJ1-3	-	TGTGCCAGCAACACAGGGACTGGAAACACCATATATTTT	CASNTGTGNTIYF
12	-	TRBV3-1/TRBV3-2	TRBJ2-5	-	TGTGCCAGCAGCCACCCACTCGGGACCCAGTACTTC	CASSHPLGTQYF
21	-	TRBV7-2	TRBJ2-7	-	TGTGCCAGCAGCTTAGCGGGCAGAGGGGACAAGGGGCTGAGTATCTCCTACGAGCAGTACTTC	CASSLAGRGDKGLSISYEQYF
12	TRBD2	TRBV7-2	TRBJ2-1	-	TGTGCCAGCAGCCCGGAGCGGGGGATCAAGTTCTTC	CASSPERGIKFF
16	TRBD1	TRBV19	TRBJ1-2	-	TGTGCCAGTAGTCCAGACGCGACAGGGAAGCGCTATGGCTACACCTTC	CASSPDATGKRYGYTF
13	-	TRBV9	TRBJ1-1	-	TGTGCCAGCAGCGTAGCCCAATACACTGAAGCTTTCTTT	CASSVAQYTEAFF
14	TRBD2	TRBV18	TRBJ2-7	-	TGTGCCAGCTCCCCGGAGCGGGGGCGCTACGAGCAGTACTTC	CASSPERGRYEQYF
13	TRBD1	TRBV11-3	TRBJ2-5	-	TGTGCCAGCAGCCGAGACAGGGAAGAGACCCAGTACTTC	CASSRDREETQYF
13	TRBD2	TRBV5-1	TRBJ2-1	-	TGCGCCAGCAGCTTGGGACTAGCTAATGAGCAGTTCTTC	CASSLGLANEQFF
15	TRBD1	TRBV15	TRBJ1-4	-	TGTGCCACCAGCAGAGGGGGGACAGGGAATGAAAAACTGTTTTTT	CATSRGGTGNEKLFF
13	-	TRBV5-6	TRBJ2-5	-	TGTGCCAGCAGCCCCCGGGGGGCAGAGACCCAGTACTTC	CASSPRGAETQYF
15	-	TRBV7-9	TRBJ1-2	-	TGTGCCAGCAGCTCCTCTGACACGGATAACTATGGCTACACCTTC	CASSSSDTDNYGYTF
12	-	TRBV15	TRBJ2-5	-	TGTGCCACCAGCAGAGATCCGGAGACCCAGTACTTC	CATSRDPETQYF
15	TRBD2	TRBV6-5	TRBJ2-1	-	TGTGCCAGCATTTCTAGCGGGAGGACCTACAATGAGCAGTTCTTC	CASISSGRTYNEQFF
15	TRBD1	TRBV29-1	TRBJ2-7	few	TGCAGCGTTGACCTCCAGGGGGCCGGCTCCTACGAGCAGTACTTC	CSVDLQGAGSYEQYF
12	-	TRBV6-5	TRBJ2-7	-	TGTGCCATCCGGGACAACTCCTACGAGCAGTACTTC	CAIRDNSYEQYF